This T cell receptor beta chain stems from a study of blood T cell repertoires in COVID-19. V lost 3 bases and J 6 bases, leaving 18 bases between the germline ends. CDR1 PRHDT and CDR2 FYEKMQ come from the germline V gene (reference sequence). This CDR3 is built from 15 residues. Profiled with immunoSEQ multiplex PCR; TCRdb holds only in-frame clones, not every one. The sample lists approximately 360,000 clones, around 92% occurring once. The sample comprised peripheral blood. The rearrangement uses TRBV13 and TRBJ2-7, with unresolved D. The clonotype was recovered from a man between 40 and 49 years old with acute or convalescent COVID-19. This CDR3 reads CASSLLGTASPEQYF. CDR3 DNA sequence: TGTGCCAGCAGCTTGCTCGGTACAGCTTCACCCGAGCAGTACTTC.